This T cell receptor beta chain is from a study of T cell responses to AZD1222 COVID-19 vaccine. TCRdb's copy holds only in-frame clones and misses some; the assay was immunoSEQ multiplex PCR. The table shows tens of thousands of clones, with around 90% occurring only once. On this clone itself: Antigen unknown.

Study-wide results and limits: Compared with day 0, the breadth and depth of the Spike-specific TCR repertoire rose significantly after two doses of AZD1222. Reportedly, nearly half of unique spike TCRs recognized epitopes outside B.1.351/B.1.1.7 mutations.

The sequences come from peripheral blood, collected 28 days after the second AZD1222 dose. The sequence was obtained from an adult who received the AZD1222 COVID-19 vaccine.

The CDR3 sequence is CASSLMETQYF. CDR3 bases: TGTGCCAGCAGCTTAATGGAGACCCAGTACTTC. V usage is TRBV7-9 and J usage is TRBJ2-5; D call uncertain. V shed 2 bases and J shed 5 bases, with 3 bases lying between them. Germline values: CDR1 SEHNR, CDR2 FQNEAQ (reference sequence). The CDR3 contains 11 residues.